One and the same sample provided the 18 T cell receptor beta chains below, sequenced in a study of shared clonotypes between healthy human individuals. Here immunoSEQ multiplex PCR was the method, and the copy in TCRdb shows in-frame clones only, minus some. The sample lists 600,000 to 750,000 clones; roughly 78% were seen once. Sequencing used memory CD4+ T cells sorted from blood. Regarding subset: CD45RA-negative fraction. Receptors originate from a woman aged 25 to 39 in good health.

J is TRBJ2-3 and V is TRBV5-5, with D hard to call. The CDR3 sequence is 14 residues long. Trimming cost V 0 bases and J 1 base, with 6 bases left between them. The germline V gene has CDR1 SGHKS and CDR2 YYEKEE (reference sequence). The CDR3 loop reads CASSLDSGTDTQYF. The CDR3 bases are TGTGCCAGCAGCTTGGACAGCGGCACAGATACGCAGTATTTT. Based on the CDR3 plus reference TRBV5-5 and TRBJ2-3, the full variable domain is DAGVTQSPTHLIKTRGQQVTLRCSPISGHKSVSWYQQVLGQGPQFIFQYYEKEERGRGNFPDRFSARQFPNYSSELNVNALLLGDSALYLCASSLDSGTDTQYFGPGTRLTVL.

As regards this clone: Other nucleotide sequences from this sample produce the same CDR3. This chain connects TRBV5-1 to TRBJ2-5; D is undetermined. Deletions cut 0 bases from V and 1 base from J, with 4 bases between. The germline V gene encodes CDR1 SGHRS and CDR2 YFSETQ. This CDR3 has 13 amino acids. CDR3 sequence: CASSLDSQETQYF. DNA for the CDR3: TGCGCCAGCAGCTTGGACAGCCAAGAGACCCAGTACTTC.

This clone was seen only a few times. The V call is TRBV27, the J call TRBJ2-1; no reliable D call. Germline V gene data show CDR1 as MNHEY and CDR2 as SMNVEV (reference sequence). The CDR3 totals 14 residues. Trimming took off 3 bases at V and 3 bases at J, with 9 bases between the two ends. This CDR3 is CASSFRVGYNEQFF. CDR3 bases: TGTGCCAGCAGTTTTCGTGTGGGCTACAATGAGCAGTTCTTC.

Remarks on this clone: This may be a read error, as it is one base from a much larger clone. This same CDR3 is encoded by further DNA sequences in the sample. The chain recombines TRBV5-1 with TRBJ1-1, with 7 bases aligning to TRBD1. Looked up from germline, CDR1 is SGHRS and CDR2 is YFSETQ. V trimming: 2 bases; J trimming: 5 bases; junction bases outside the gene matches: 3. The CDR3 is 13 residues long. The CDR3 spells CASSLGQVTEAFF. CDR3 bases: TGCGCCAGCAGCTTAGGACAGGTAACTGAAGCTTTCTTT.

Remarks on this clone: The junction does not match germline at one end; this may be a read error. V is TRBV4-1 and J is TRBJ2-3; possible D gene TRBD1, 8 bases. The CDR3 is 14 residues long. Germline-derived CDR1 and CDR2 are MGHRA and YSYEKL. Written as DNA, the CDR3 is TGCGCCAGCAGCCAGGGACTACTTGGACAGGGTATTGCTTTT. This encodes CASSQGLLGQGIAF.

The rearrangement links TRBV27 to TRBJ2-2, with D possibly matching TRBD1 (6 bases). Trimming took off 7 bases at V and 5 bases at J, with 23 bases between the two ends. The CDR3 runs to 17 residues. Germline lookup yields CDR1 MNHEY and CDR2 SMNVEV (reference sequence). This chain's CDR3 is CASKSKSGVLGTGELFF. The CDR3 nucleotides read TGTGCCAGCAAGTCTAAATCAGGGGTTTTAGGGACCGGGGAGCTGTTTTTT.

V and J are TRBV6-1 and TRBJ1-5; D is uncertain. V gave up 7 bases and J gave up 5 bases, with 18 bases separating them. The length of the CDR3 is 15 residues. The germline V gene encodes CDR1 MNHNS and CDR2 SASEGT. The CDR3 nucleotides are TGTGCCAGCATGACCCAACAGTCCTACCATCAGCCCCAGCATTTT. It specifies CASMTQQSYHQPQHF.

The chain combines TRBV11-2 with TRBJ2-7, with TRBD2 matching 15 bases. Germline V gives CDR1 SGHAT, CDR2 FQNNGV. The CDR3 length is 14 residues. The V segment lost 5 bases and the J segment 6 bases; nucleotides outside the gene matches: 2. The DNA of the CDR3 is TGTGCCAGCAGCCTGGGACTAGCGGGAGGCGAGCAGTACTTC. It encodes CASSLGLAGGEQYF.

The CDR3 DNA is TGTGCCAGCAGTTCGGGCGGCCTGGGCCAATACAATGAGCAGTTCTTC. Translating gives CASSSGGLGQYNEQFF. The V gene is TRBV27, the J gene TRBJ2-1; no definite D call. Germline V gene sequence: CDR1 MNHEY, CDR2 SMNVEV (reference sequence). The CDR3 runs to 16 residues. The germline V and J ends were trimmed by 4 bases and 4 bases, with 17 bases remaining between them.

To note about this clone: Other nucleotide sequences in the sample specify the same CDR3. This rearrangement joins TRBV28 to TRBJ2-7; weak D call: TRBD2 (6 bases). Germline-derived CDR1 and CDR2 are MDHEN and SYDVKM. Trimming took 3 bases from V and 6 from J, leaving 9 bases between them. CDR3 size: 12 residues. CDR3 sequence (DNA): TGTGCCAGCAGTTTCAGGGACTTCGAGCAGTACTTC. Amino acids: CASSFRDFEQYF.

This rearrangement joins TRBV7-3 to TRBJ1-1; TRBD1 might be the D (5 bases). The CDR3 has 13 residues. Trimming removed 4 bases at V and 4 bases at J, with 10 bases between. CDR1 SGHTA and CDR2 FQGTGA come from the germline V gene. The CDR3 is CASSWGSGTEAFF. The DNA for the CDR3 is TGTGCCAGCAGCTGGGGGTCAGGCACTGAAGCTTTCTTT.

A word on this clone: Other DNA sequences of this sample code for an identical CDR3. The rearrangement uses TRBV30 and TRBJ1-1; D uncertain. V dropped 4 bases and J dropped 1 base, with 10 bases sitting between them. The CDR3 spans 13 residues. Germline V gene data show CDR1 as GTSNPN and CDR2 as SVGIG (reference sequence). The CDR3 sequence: CAWIGRQNTEAFF. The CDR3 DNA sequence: TGTGCCTGGATCGGGCGGCAGAACACTGAAGCTTTCTTT.

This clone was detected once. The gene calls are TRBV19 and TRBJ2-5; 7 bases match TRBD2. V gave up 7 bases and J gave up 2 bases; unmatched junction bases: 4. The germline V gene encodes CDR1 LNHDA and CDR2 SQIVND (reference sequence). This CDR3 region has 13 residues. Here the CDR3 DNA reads TGTGCCAGTACGACTAGCTGGCAAGAGACCCAGTACTTC. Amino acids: CASTTSWQETQYF.

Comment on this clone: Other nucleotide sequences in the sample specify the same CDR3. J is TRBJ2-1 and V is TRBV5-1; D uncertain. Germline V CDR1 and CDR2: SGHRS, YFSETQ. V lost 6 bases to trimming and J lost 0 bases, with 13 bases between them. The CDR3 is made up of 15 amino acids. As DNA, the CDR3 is TGCGCCAGCACGCTCGACTCGAGCTCCTACAATGAGCAGTTCTTC. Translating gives CASTLDSSSYNEQFF.

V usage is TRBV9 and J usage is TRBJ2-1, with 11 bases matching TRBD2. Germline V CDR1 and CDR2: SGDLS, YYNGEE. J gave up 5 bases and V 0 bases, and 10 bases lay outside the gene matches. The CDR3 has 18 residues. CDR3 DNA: TGTGCCAGCAGCGTAGCTACGGCTAGCGGGAGGATCCACAATGAGCAGTTCTTC. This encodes CASSVATASGRIHNEQFF. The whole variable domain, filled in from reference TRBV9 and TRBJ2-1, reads DSGVTQTPKHLITATGQRVTLRCSPRSGDLSVYWYQQSLDQGLQFLIQYYNGEERAKGNILERFSAQQFPDLHSELNLSSLELGDSALYFCASSVATASGRIHNEQFFGPGTRLTVL.

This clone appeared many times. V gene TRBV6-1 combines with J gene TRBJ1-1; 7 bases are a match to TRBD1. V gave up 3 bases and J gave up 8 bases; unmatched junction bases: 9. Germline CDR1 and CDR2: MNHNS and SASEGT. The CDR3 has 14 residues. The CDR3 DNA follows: TGTGCCAGCAGTGACCGTGGACAGGTCCCAGAAGCTTTCTTT. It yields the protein CASSDRGQVPEAFF.

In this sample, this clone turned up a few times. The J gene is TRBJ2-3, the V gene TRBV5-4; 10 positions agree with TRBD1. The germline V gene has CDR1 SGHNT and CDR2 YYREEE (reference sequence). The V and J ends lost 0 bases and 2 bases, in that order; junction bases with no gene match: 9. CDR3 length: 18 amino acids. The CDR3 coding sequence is TGTGCCAGCAGCTTGGTTCCCATCGGGACAGGGGACACAGATACGCAGTATTTT. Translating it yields CASSLVPIGTGDTDTQYF.

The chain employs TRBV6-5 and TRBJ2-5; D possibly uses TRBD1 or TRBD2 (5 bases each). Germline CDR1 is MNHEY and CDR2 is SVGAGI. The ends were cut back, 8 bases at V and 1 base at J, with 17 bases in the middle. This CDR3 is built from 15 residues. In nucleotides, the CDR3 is TGTGCCAGCTCCCCGGGGCCCCAAACCCAAGAGACCCAGTACTTC. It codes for CASSPGPQTQETQYF.